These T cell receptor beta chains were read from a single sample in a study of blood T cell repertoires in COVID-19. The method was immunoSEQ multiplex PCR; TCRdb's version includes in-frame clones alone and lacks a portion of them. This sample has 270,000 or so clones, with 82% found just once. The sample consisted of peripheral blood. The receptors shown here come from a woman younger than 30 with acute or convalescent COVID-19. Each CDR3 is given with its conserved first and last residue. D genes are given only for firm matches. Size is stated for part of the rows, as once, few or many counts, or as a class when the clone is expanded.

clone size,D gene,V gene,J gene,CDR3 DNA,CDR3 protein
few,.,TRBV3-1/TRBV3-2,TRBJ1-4,TGTGCCAGCAGCCAAGGAGACAAGCATAATGAAAAACTGTTTTTT,CASSQGDKHNEKLFF
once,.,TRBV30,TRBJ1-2,TGTGCCTGGAGGAACCTTGGGGGGTATGGCTACACCTTC,CAWRNLGGYGYTF
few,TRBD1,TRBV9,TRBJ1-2,TGTGCCAGCAGCCCGGGGGGTCTGGCAGGGGGCCAAGGCTACACCTTC,CASSPGGLAGGQGYTF
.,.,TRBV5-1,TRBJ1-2,TGCGCCAGCACCTCGGAGGAGAGGGGGGGCTATGGCTACACCTTC,CASTSEERGGYGYTF
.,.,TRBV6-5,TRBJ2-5,TGTGCCAGCAGTCTCCTCAGGGGTGAGGAGACCCAGTACTTC,CASSLLRGEETQYF
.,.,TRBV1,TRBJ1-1,TGCACCAGCAGCCGCCCAAGCTCCGGGACAGGGAGATACCTGGCCACTGAAGCTTTCTTT,CTSSRPSSGTGRYLATEAFF
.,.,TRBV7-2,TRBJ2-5,TGTGCCAGCAGCTTGTATGGCCTCGCGGGGGAGACCCAGTACTTC,CASSLYGLAGETQYF
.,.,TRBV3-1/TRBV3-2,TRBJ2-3,TGTGCCAGCAGCCTAATTGGGGGGAGGAGACCTAGCACAGATACGCAGTATTTT,CASSLIGGRRPSTDTQYF
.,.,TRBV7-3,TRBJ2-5,TGTGCCAGCAGCTCCCTAGGATCGGGGACCCAGTACTTC,CASSSLGSGTQYF
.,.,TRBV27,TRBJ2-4,TGTGCCAGCAGCCAGGGTGTTTGGGCCAAAAACATTCAGTACTTC,CASSQGVWAKNIQYF
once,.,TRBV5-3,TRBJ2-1,TGTGCCAGAAGCTCCCCGGGTGAGGCGTGGAGCTCCTACAATGAGCAGTTCTTC,CARSSPGEAWSSYNEQFF
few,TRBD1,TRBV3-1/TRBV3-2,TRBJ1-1,TGTGCCAGCAGCCAAGGGCCAGGGGGCACTGAAGCTTTCTTT,CASSQGPGGTEAFF
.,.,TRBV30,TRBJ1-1,TGTGCCTGGAGTGTGACAGTGATCGAAGCTTTCTTT,CAWSVTVIEAFF
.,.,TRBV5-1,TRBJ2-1,TGCGCCAGCAGCTTCCAGGAGCGGGCTTACAATGAGCAGTTCTTC,CASSFQERAYNEQFF
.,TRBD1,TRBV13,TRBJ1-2,TGTGCCAGCAGCTTAGGGGGGGAGACAGGGAAGGTCTATGGCTACACCTTC,CASSLGGETGKVYGYTF
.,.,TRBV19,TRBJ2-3,TGTGCCAGTAGTTATTATGGGGGGACAGATACGCAGTATTTT,CASSYYGGTDTQYF
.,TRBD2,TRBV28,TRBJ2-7,TGTGCCAGCAGGGCTAGCGGGACCATATCGTCCTACGAGCAGTACTTC,CASRASGTISSYEQYF
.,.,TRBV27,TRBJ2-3,TGTGCCAGCAGTTTATATTATGGCAGGGAAGGAGCAGATACGCAGTATTTT,CASSLYYGREGADTQYF
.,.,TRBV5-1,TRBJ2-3,TGCGCCAGCATCGCGGGACCTAGCACAGATACGCAGTATTTT,CASIAGPSTDTQYF
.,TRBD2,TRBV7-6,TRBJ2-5,TGTGCCAGCAGCTTGGGACTAGCGGGAGGAGAGACCCAGTACTTC,CASSLGLAGGETQYF
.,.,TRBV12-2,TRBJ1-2,TGTGCAAGTCGCTTATCCCTACTTGGCTACACCTTC,CASRLSLLGYTF
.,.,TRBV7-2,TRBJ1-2,TGTGCCAGCAGCTTAGTCGGGGAACTAAACTATGGCTACACCTTC,CASSLVGELNYGYTF
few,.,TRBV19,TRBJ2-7,TGTGCCAGTAGTCCGTCTAGGCAGGGAAACTACGAGCAGTACTTC,CASSPSRQGNYEQYF
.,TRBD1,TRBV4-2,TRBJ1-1,TGTGCCAGCAGCCAACCGACAGGGGGCGCGGCCCACGTCGACGCGGCTTTCTTT,CASSQPTGGAAHVDAAFF
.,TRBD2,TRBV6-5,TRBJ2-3,TGTGCCAGCAGTTACTTTAGACTAGCGGAAACAGATACGCAGTATTTT,CASSYFRLAETDTQYF
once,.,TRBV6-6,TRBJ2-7,TGTGCCAGCAGTTTCCCTCGGGAACCCTACGAGCAGTACTTC,CASSFPREPYEQYF
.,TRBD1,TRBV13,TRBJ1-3,TGTGCCAGCAGCTTCGACAGGGGGCCTGGAAACACCATATATTTT,CASSFDRGPGNTIYF
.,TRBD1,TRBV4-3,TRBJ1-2,TGCGCCAGCAGCCAAGATTGGACAGGGGGTTCTGGCTACACCTTC,CASSQDWTGGSGYTF
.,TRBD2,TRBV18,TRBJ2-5,TGTGCCAGCTCACAATGGACTAGCGGGAGGGAAGAGACCCAGTACTTC,CASSQWTSGREETQYF
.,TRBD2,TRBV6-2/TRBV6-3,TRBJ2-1,TGTGCCAGCAGTTACAGTGGCGGGGGGCGCGATGAGCAGTTCTTC,CASSYSGGGRDEQFF
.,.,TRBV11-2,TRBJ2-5,TGTGCCAGCAGCTTACCCCCGGACAAGACCCAGTACTTC,CASSLPPDKTQYF
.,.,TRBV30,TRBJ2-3,TGTGCCTGGAGCCCACCAGAGAGGTCAGATACGCAGTATTTT,CAWSPPERSDTQYF
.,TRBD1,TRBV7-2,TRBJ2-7,TGTGCCAGCAGCCTGGGGGTGACAGGGACCGTCGAGCAGTACTTC,CASSLGVTGTVEQYF
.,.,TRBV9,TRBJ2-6,TGTGCCAGCAGCGTAGAAGCCTCTGGGGCCAACGTCCTGACTTTC,CASSVEASGANVLTF
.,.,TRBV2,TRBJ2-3,TGTGCCAGACGTCGCCCCACTAGGGAAAGCACAGATACGCAGTATTTT,CARRRPTRESTDTQYF
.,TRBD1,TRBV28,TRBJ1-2,TGTGCCAGCACACAGGGGGGAGGACAGGGGATATGGAGTGGCTACACCTTC,CASTQGGGQGIWSGYTF
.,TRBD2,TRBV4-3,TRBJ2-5,TGCGCCAGCAGCCAAGACCCCAGCGGGACTGAGACCCAGTACTTC,CASSQDPSGTETQYF
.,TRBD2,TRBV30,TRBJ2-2,TGTGCCTGGAGTGTCCTTGGCTCGGGACTAGCGGGGACCGGGGAGCTGTTTTTT,CAWSVLGSGLAGTGELFF
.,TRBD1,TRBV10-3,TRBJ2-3,TGTGCCATCACTCCGACAGGGGAGAGAGATACGCAGTATTTT,CAITPTGERDTQYF